This note documents a single TCR beta chain sequence. Its matching antigen is unknown. Methods described previously, with TCR primers listed, were used for bulk TCR libraries. TCRdb passed the PCR reads through MiXCR, listing each CDR3 protein once. The sample has more than 85,000 distinct CDR3 sequences; 36% are singletons. J lost 0 bases, V lost 0 bases, and 5 bases had no gene match. This CDR3 has 17 residues. Germline V gene sequence: CDR1 LGHNT, CDR2 FRNRAP. The data derive from a study of molecular identifiers for immune sequencing clone quantification. Notes on the study in general: For effector cells, clones above 20 RNA copies held over 97% of molecules; for naive cells, under 1%. Identical TCR molecules that share a barcode could lead to an underestimation of highly expanded clone sizes.

The sample was naive CD8+ T cells from blood, with Jurkat cell RNA spiked in. The subset was: FACS-sorted CD8+CD4-CCR7+CD45RA+ naive T cells. This chain uses TRBV12-5 with TRBJ2-1, with 7 positions matching TRBD2. This clonotype originated in a human donor in good health. Some libraries in this study had Jurkat cell RNA spiked in. The CDR3 reads CASGLVVSGYSYNEQFF. In nucleotides, the CDR3 is TGTGCTAGTGGTTTGGTCGTTAGCGGGTACTCCTACAATGAGCAGTTCTTC.